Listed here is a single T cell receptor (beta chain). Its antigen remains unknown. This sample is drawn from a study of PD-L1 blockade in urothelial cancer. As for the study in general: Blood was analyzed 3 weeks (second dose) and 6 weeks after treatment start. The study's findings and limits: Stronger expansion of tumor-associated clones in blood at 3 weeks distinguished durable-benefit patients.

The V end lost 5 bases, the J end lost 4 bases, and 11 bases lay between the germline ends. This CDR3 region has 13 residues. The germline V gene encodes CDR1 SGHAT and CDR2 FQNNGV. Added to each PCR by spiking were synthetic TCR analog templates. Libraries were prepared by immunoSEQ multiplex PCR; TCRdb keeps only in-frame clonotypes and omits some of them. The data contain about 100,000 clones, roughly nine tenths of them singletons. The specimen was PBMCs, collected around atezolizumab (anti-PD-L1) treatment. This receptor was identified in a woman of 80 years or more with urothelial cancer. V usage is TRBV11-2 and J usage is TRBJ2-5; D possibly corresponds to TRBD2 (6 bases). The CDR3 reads CASSAGIGETQYF. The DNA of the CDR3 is TGTGCCAGCAGCGCGGGGATAGGAGAGACCCAGTACTTC.